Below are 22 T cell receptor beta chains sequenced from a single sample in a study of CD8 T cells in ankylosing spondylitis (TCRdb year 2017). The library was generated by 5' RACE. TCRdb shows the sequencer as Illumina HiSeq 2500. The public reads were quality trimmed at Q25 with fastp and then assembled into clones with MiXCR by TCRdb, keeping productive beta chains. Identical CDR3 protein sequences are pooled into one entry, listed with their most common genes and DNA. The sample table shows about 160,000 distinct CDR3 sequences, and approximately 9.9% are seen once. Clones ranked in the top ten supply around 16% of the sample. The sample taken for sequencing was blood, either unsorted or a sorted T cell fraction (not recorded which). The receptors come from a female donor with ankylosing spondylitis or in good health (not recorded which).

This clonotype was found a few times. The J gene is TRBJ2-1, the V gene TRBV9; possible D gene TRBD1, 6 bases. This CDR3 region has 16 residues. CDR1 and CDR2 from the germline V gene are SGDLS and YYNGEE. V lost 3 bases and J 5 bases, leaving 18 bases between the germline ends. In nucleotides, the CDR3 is TGTGCCAGCAGCGCAAACAGGGATATGACTCACAATGAGCAGTTCTTC. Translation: CASSANRDMTHNEQFF.

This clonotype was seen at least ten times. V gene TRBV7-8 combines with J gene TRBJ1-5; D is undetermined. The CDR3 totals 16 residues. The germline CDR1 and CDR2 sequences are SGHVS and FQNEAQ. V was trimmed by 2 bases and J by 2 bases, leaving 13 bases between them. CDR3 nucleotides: TGTGCCAGCAGCTTATATCGGCGCTCCGGCAATCAGCCCCAGCATTTT. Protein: CASSLYRRSGNQPQHF. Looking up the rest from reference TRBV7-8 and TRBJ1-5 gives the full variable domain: GAGVSQSPRYKVAKRGQDVALRCDPISGHVSLFWYQQALGQGPEFLTYFQNEAQLDKSGLPSDRFFAERPEGSVSTLKIQRTQQEDSAVYLCASSLYRRSGNQPQHFGDGTRLSIL.

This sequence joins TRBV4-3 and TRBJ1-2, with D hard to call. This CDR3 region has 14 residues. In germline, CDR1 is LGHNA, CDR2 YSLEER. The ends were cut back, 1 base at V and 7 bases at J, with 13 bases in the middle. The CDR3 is CASSQGVGVSGYTF. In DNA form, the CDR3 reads TGCGCCAGCAGCCAAGGGGTTGGGGTCAGTGGCTACACCTTC.

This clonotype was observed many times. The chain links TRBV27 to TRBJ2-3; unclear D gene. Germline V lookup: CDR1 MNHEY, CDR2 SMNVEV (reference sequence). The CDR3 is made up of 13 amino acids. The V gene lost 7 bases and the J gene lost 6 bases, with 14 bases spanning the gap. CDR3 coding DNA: TGTGCCAGCAAAAGTCTCGTGGAGGATACGCAGTATTTT. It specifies CASKSLVEDTQYF.

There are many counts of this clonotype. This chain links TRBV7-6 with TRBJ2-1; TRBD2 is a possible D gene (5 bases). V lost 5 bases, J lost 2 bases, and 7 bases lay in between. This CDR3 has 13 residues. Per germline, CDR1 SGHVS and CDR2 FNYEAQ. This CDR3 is CASSVEAYNEQFF. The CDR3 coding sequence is TGTGCCAGCAGCGTGGAGGCCTACAATGAGCAGTTCTTC. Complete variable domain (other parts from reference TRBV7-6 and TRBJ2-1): GAGVSQSPRYKVTKRGQDVALRCDPISGHVSLYWYRQALGQGPEFLTYFNYEAQQDKSGLPNDRFSAERPEGSISTLTIQRTEQRDSAMYRCASSVEAYNEQFFGPGTRLTVL.

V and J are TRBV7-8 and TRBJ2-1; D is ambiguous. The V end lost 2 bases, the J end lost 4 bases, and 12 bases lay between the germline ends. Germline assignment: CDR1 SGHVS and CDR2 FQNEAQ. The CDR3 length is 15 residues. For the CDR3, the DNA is TGTGCCAGCAGCTTAATCCCCTACTATTACAATGAGCAGTTCTTC. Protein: CASSLIPYYYNEQFF.

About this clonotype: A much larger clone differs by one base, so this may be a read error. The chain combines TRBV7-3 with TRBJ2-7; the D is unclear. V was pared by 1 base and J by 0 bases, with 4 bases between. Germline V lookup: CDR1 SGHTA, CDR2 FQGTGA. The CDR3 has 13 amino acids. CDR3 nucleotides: TGTGCCAGCAGCTTAAGCCCCTCCTACGAGCAGTACTTC. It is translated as CASSLSPSYEQYF.

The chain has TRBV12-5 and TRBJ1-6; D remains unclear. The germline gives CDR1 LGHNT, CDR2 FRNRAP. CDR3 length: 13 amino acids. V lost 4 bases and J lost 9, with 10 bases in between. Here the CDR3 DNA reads TGTGCTAGTGGTTCTGCGACTTCTTCACCCCTCCACTTT. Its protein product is CASGSATSSPLHF.

The CDR3 loop reads CASSMTSDTQYF. In DNA form, the CDR3 reads TGTGCCAGTAGTATGACGTCAGATACGCAGTATTTT. This rearrangement joins TRBV19 to TRBJ2-3; D gene unclear. This CDR3 spans 12 amino acids. The V end was cut by 3 bases, the J end by 4 bases, with 5 bases between. Per germline, CDR1 LNHDA and CDR2 SQIVND (reference sequence).

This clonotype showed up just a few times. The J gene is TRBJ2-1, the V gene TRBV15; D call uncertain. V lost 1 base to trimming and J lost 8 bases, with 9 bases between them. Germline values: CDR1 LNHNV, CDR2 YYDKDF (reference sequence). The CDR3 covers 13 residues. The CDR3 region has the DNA TGTGCCACCAGCAGAGTGGCCCGGGATGAGCAGTTCTTC. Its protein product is CATSRVARDEQFF.

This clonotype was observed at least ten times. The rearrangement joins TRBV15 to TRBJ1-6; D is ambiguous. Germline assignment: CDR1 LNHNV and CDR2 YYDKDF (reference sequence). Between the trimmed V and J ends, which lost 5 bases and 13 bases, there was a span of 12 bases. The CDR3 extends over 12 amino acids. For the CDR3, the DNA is TGTGCCACCAGCCAGCCTCCAGGTCCCCTCCACTTT. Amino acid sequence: CATSQPPGPLHF.

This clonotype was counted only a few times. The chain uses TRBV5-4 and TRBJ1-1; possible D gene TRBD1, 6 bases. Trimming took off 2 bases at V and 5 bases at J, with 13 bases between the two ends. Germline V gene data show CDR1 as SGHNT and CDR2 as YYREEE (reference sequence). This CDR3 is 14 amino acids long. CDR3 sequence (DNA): TGTGCCAGCAGCTTCGGGGGGCCGAGGACTGAAGCTTTCTTT. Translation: CASSFGGPRTEAFF.

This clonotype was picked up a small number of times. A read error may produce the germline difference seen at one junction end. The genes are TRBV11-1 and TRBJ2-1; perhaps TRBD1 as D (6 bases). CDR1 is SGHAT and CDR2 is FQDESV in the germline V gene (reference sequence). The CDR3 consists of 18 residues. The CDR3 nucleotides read TGTGCCAGCAGCATCGTACAGGGTCCAGCGGAGGCATACAGTGAGCAGTTCTTC. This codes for CASSIVQGPAEAYSEQFF.

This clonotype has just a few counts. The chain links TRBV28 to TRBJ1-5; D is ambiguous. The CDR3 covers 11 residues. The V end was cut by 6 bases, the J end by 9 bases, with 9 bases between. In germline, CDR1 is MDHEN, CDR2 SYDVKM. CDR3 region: CASSPSGPQHF. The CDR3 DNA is TGTGCCAGCAGCCCCAGTGGGCCCCAGCATTTT.

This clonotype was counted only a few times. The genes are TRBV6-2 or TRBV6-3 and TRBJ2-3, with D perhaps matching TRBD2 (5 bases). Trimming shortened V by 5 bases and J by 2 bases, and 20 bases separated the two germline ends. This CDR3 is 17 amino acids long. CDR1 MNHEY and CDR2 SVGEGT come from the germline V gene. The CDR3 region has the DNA TGTGCCAGCAGTCAAAGCGGAGTACCGCCTTTCACAGATACGCAGTATTTT. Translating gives CASSQSGVPPFTDTQYF.

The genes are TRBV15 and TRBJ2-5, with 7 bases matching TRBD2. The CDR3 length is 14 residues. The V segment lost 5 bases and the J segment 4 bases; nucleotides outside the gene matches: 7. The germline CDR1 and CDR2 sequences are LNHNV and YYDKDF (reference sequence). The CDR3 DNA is TGTGCCACCAGCTCCCGACTAGCAGGAGAGACCCAGTACTTC. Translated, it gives CATSSRLAGETQYF.

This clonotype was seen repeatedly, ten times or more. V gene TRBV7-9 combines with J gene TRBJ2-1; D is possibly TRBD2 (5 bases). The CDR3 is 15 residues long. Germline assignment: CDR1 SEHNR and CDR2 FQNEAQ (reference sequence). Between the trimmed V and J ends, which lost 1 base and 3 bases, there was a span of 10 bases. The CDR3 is CASSLVSGIYNEQFF. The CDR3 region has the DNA TGTGCCAGCAGCTTAGTCTCGGGGATCTACAATGAGCAGTTCTTC.

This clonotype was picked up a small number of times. CDR3 bases: TGCGCCAGCAGCCAGGGCAGGGAGGGTGCCTACGAGCAGTACTTC. Its translation: CASSQGREGAYEQYF. The chain has TRBV4-3 and TRBJ2-7; 7 nucleotides match TRBD2. V lost 3 bases and J lost 2; bases outside the gene matches: 7. The CDR3 totals 15 residues. The V gene's germline CDR1 is LGHNA and CDR2 YSLEER.

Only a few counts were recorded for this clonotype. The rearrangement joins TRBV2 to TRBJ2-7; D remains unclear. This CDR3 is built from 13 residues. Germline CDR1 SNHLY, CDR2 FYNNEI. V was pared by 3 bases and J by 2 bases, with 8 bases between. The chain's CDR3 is CASSDLRTYEQYF. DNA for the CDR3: TGTGCCAGCAGTGATTTGAGAACCTACGAGCAGTACTTC.

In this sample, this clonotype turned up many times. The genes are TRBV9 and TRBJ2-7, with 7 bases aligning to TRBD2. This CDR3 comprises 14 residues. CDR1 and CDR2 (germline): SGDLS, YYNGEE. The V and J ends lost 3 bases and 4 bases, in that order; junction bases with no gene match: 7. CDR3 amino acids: CASSESGANYEQYF. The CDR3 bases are TGTGCCAGCAGCGAGAGCGGGGCCAATTACGAGCAGTACTTC.

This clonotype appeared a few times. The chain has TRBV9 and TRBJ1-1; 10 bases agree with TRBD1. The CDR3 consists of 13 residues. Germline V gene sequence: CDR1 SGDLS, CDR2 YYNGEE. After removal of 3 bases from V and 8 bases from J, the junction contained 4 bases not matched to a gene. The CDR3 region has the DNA TGTGCCAGCAGCGCCGGACAGGGGGGAGAAGCTTTCTTT. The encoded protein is CASSAGQGGEAFF.

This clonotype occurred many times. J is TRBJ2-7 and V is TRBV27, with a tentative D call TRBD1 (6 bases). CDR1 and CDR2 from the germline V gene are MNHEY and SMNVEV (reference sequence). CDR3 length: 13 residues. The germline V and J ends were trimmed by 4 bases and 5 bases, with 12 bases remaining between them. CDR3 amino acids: CASSSTGLDEQYF. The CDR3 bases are TGTGCCAGCAGTTCTACAGGGCTTGACGAGCAGTACTTC.